The rows below give T cell receptor beta chains drawn from one sample of a study of blood T cells in healthy people across ages. MiXCR was run by TCRdb on the 5' RACE reads, yielding one entry per CDR3 protein. The sample shows fewer than 1.5 million distinct CDR3 sequences, around 42% of them seen only once. The sequenced material came from blood. Every receptor here comes from a woman aged 18 to 35 in good health. Both conserved end residues are part of each CDR3.

J gene: TRBJ2-1; V gene: TRBV12-3/TRBV12-4; CDR3 protein: CASSSGTGPSLYNEQFF
J gene: TRBJ2-1; V gene: TRBV7-3; CDR3 protein: CASSLGQFYEQFF
J gene: TRBJ1-2; V gene: TRBV7-2; CDR3 protein: CASAHGGLPAYGYTF
J gene: TRBJ2-5; V gene: TRBV3-1; CDR3 protein: CASSSRASGQQETQYF
J gene: TRBJ2-1; V gene: TRBV27; CDR3 protein: CASRAQGLGRGNEQFF
J gene: TRBJ1-3; V gene: TRBV5-6; CDR3 protein: CASSEAGTGETGNTIYF
J gene: TRBJ2-3; V gene: TRBV7-9; CDR3 protein: CASGFPPGDTQYF
J gene: TRBJ2-2; V gene: TRBV20-1; CDR3 protein: CSASTSGRKNTGELFF
J gene: TRBJ1-4; V gene: TRBV28; CDR3 protein: CASSPVRSTNEKLFF
J gene: TRBJ1-6; V gene: TRBV6-6; CDR3 protein: CASTSGVGNSPLHF
J gene: TRBJ1-2; V gene: TRBV29-1; CDR3 protein: CSVQTPLNYGYTF
J gene: TRBJ2-7; V gene: TRBV20-1; CDR3 protein: CSARDAGLAGLNGAPSSYEQYF
J gene: TRBJ2-6; V gene: TRBV15; CDR3 protein: CATRGPFSGANVLTF
J gene: TRBJ2-1; V gene: TRBV6-1; CDR3 protein: CASSKEGPKRNEQFF
J gene: TRBJ1-5; V gene: TRBV6-5; CDR3 protein: CASSLGMGDQPQHF
J gene: TRBJ1-1; V gene: TRBV5-1; CDR3 protein: CASSFGPGGDTEAFF
J gene: TRBJ1-5; V gene: TRBV7-2; CDR3 protein: CASSLGGMGNQPQHF
J gene: TRBJ1-1; V gene: TRBV2; CDR3 protein: CASSAQQGGDTEAFF
J gene: TRBJ2-1; V gene: TRBV6-6; CDR3 protein: CASTQAAPSYNEQFF
J gene: TRBJ2-5; V gene: TRBV19; CDR3 protein: CASRDRGPQETQYF
J gene: TRBJ1-2; V gene: TRBV4-1; CDR3 protein: CASSQERGNYGYTF
J gene: TRBJ1-1; V gene: TRBV20-1; CDR3 protein: CSARPAGTGPIEAFF
J gene: TRBJ1-2; V gene: TRBV25-1; CDR3 protein: CASSVRDSLAYGYTF
J gene: TRBJ1-2; V gene: TRBV12-3/TRBV12-4; CDR3 protein: CASSYTSDRGHGYTF
J gene: TRBJ2-1; V gene: TRBV7-2; CDR3 protein: CASSRGGTGASRYNEQFF
J gene: TRBJ2-6; V gene: TRBV14; CDR3 protein: CASSETGGPSGANVLTF
J gene: TRBJ1-2; V gene: TRBV20-1; CDR3 protein: CSARGTVDYGYTF
J gene: TRBJ2-3; V gene: TRBV20-1; CDR3 protein: CSTRDRASGGTDTQYF
J gene: TRBJ2-7; V gene: TRBV6-4; CDR3 protein: CASIPRLDSAYEQYF
J gene: TRBJ1-5; V gene: TRBV6-1; CDR3 protein: CASRESLDSWKNQPQHF
J gene: TRBJ1-1; V gene: TRBV6-5; CDR3 protein: CASSGGNEAFF
J gene: TRBJ1-2; V gene: TRBV6-2/TRBV6-3; CDR3 protein: CASWEGGQQNGYTF
J gene: TRBJ2-7; V gene: TRBV20-1; CDR3 protein: CSARSGGSYEQYF
J gene: TRBJ2-4; V gene: TRBV6-1; CDR3 protein: CASSYDSTTKNIQYF
J gene: TRBJ2-1; V gene: TRBV5-4; CDR3 protein: CASSRTSGNNNEQFF
J gene: TRBJ2-1; V gene: TRBV27; CDR3 protein: CASSLSSGTVFNEQFF
J gene: TRBJ2-3; V gene: TRBV27; CDR3 protein: CASTELGGLTDTQYF
J gene: TRBJ2-1; V gene: TRBV5-1; CDR3 protein: CASSTFGDPFNEQFF
J gene: TRBJ2-1; V gene: TRBV20-1; CDR3 protein: CSAYLAGGHNEQFF
J gene: TRBJ1-2; V gene: TRBV12-3/TRBV12-4; CDR3 protein: CASKQGANYGYTF
J gene: TRBJ1-1; V gene: TRBV9; CDR3 protein: CASSVATDEAFF
J gene: TRBJ2-5; V gene: TRBV27; CDR3 protein: CASRGGLAAQETQYF
J gene: TRBJ1-1; V gene: TRBV9; CDR3 protein: CASGWDRGTEAFF
J gene: TRBJ2-4; V gene: TRBV10-3; CDR3 protein: CAITLTGASEQYF
J gene: -; V gene: TRBV20-1; CDR3 protein: CSGDDRDETQYF
J gene: TRBJ2-2; V gene: TRBV30; CDR3 protein: CAWSVILAGINTGELFF
J gene: TRBJ2-7; V gene: TRBV12-3/TRBV12-4; CDR3 protein: CASTGGTTGSYEQYF
J gene: TRBJ2-7; V gene: TRBV20-1; CDR3 protein: CSARVGQGANEQYF
J gene: TRBJ2-2; V gene: TRBV10-3; CDR3 protein: CAISDEGGGELFF
J gene: TRBJ2-1; V gene: TRBV5-1; CDR3 protein: CASSLGASGGFSSYNEQFF
J gene: TRBJ2-7; V gene: TRBV12-3/TRBV12-4; CDR3 protein: CASSNLAGGINEQYF
J gene: TRBJ2-7; V gene: TRBV29-1; CDR3 protein: CSVELLRAANEQYF
J gene: TRBJ2-1; V gene: TRBV7-3; CDR3 protein: CASSSGEWSYNEQFF
J gene: TRBJ1-6; V gene: TRBV12-3/TRBV12-4; CDR3 protein: CASSPYSGATSPLHF
J gene: TRBJ1-5; V gene: TRBV12-3/TRBV12-4; CDR3 protein: CASVEGYDQPQHF